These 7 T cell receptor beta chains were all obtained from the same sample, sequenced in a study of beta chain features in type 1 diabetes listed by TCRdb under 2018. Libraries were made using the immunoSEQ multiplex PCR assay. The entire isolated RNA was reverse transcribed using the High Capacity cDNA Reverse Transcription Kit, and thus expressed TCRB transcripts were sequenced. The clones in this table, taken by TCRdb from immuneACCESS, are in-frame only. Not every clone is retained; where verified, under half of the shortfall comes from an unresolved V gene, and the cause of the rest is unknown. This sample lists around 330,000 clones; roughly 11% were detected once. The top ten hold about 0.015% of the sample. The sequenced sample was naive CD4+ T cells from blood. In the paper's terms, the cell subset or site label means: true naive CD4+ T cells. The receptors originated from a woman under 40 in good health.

The CDR3 region has the DNA TGTGCCAGCAGGGAGACAGGGGGCGGCTACGAGCAGTACTTC. Amino acids: CASRETGGGYEQYF. The J gene is TRBJ2-7, the V gene TRBV14, with 10 positions matching TRBD1. The CDR3 has 14 residues. Trimming cost V 6 bases and J 3 bases; bases outside gene matches: 5. Germline V gene data show CDR1 as SGHDN and CDR2 as FVKESK.

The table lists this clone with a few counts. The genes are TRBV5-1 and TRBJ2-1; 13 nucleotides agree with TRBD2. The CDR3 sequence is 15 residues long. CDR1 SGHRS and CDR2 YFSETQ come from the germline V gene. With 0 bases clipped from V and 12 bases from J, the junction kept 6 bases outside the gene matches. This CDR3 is CASSLGGLAGSGQFF. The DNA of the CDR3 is TGCGCCAGCAGCTTGGGGGGACTAGCGGGATCGGGGCAGTTCTTC.

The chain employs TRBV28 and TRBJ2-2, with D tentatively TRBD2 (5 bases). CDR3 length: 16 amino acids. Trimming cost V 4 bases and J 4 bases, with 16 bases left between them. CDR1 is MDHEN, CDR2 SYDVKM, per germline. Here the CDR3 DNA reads TGTGCCAGCAGTTCCCCGTGGGCGGGCGGCACCGGGGAGCTGTTTTTT. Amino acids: CASSSPWAGGTGELFF.

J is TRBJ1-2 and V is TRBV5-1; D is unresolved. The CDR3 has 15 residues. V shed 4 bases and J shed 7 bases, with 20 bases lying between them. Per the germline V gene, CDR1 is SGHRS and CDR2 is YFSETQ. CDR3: CASSPAARRVAGYTF. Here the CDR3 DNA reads TGCGCCAGCAGCCCTGCTGCCAGGCGGGTTGCTGGCTACACCTTC.

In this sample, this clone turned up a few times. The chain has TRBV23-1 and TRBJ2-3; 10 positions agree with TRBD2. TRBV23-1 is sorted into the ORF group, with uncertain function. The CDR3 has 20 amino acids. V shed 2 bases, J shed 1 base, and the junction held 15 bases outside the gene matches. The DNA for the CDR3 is TGCGCCAGCAGTCAAGAGGCAGTAAGGACTAGCGGTTCCCGCACAGATACGCAGTATTTT. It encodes CASSQEAVRTSGSRTDTQYF.

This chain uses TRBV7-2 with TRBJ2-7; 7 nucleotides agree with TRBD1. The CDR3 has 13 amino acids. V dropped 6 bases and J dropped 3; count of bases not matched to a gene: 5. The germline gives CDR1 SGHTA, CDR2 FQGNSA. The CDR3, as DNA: TGTGCCAGCAGGAAAGGGGGCAGCTACGAGCAGTACTTC. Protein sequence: CASRKGGSYEQYF.

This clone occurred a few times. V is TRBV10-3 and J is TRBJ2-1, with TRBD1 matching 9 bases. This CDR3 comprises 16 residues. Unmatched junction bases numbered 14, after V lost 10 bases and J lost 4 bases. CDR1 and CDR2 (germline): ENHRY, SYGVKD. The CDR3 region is CATSIGPGQGYNEQFF. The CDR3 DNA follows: TGTGCCACCTCCATTGGACCGGGACAGGGTTACAATGAGCAGTTCTTC.